Shown below are 21 T cell receptor beta chains from a single sample sequenced in a study of blood T cell repertoires in COVID-19. Only in-frame clones appear in the TCRdb table, and some are missing; sequencing was by immunoSEQ multiplex PCR. This sample has under 200,000 clones, with about four fifths found just once. The sequencing sample was made of peripheral blood. The receptor source for this set is a woman aged 40 to 50 with acute or convalescent COVID-19.

This chain links TRBV6-5 with TRBJ2-5; D may be TRBD2 (5 bases). V gave up 6 bases and J gave up 5 bases, with 13 bases separating them. This CDR3 is built from 13 residues. Germline CDR1 and CDR2: MNHEY and SVGAGI. This chain's CDR3 is CASSLLGLETQYF. CDR3 DNA sequence: TGTGCCAGCAGCCTACTAGGTCTCGAGACCCAGTACTTC.

J is TRBJ1-1 and V is TRBV15; no definite D call. Germline assignment: CDR1 LNHNV and CDR2 YYDKDF (reference sequence). Trimming pared 2 bases from V and 1 base from J, leaving 5 bases between. CDR3 length equals 13 residues. The CDR3 nucleotides read TGTGCCACCAGCAGACTAACGAACACTGAAGCTTTCTTT. It specifies CATSRLTNTEAFF.

This clone has just a few counts. This rearrangement joins TRBV27 to TRBJ1-1; TRBD1 matches at 7 bases. J lost 5 bases, V lost 6 bases, and 9 bases had no gene match. The CDR3 is made up of 14 amino acids. Germline CDR1 and CDR2: MNHEY and SMNVEV (reference sequence). The CDR3 region has the DNA TGTGCCAGCAGCCTTGACAGGGTCGGAACTGAAGCTTTCTTT. It codes for CASSLDRVGTEAFF.

The V call is TRBV6-4, the J call TRBJ1-1; TRBD1 is a possible D gene (6 bases). V dropped 10 bases and J dropped 0 bases, with 24 bases sitting between them. Germline V gene lookup returns CDR1 MRHNA and CDR2 SNTAGT. This CDR3 region has 17 residues. For the CDR3, the DNA is TGTGCCACCTGGGATCCGACTGGACAGCTGTTGAACACTGAAGCTTTCTTT. Its translation: CATWDPTGQLLNTEAFF.

In its sample, this clone was seen once. V and J are TRBV7-2 and TRBJ1-2; 8 positions match TRBD1. Germline V lookup: CDR1 SGHTA, CDR2 FQGNSA. CDR3 length equals 15 residues. V lost 5 bases and J lost 3; bases outside the gene matches: 8. The CDR3 sequence: CASSANGQGDYGYTF. The CDR3 DNA reads as TGTGCCAGCAGCGCAAACGGACAGGGTGACTATGGCTACACCTTC.

The rearrangement links TRBV5-1 to TRBJ2-5; D possibly corresponds to TRBD1 (6 bases). CDR3 length: 17 residues. The germline gives CDR1 SGHRS, CDR2 YFSETQ. The V end lost 2 bases, the J end lost 5 bases, and 22 bases lay between the germline ends. The CDR3 bases are TGCGCCAGCAGCTTCCTCTCGACAGGTCCCCTCGGGGAGACCCAGTACTTC. Its translation is CASSFLSTGPLGETQYF. The complete variable domain, with remaining parts taken from reference TRBV5-1 and TRBJ2-5, reads KAGVTQTPRYLIKTRGQQVTLSCSPISGHRSVSWYQQTPGQGLQFLFEYFSETQRNKGNFPGRFSGRQFSNSRSEMNVSTLELGDSALYLCASSFLSTGPLGETQYFGPGTRLLVL.

The chain carries TRBV27 and TRBJ2-3; 7 bases line up with TRBD2. After removal of 5 bases from V and 7 bases from J, the junction contained 15 bases not matched to a gene. From germline, CDR1 is MNHEY and CDR2 SMNVEV (reference sequence). There are 16 residues in the CDR3. The CDR3 loop reads CASSPVGAGVFHTQYF. In nucleotides, the CDR3 is TGTGCCAGCAGTCCCGTCGGGGCGGGAGTATTTCATACGCAGTATTTT.

This clone was detected once. The same CDR3 can be traced to other DNA sequences in this sample. This chain connects TRBV28 to TRBJ1-1, with D possibly matching TRBD1 (5 bases). Germline lookup yields CDR1 MDHEN and CDR2 SYDVKM. Trimming took off 2 bases at V and 5 bases at J, with 6 bases between the two ends. The CDR3 totals 12 residues. The CDR3 reads CASSLRGTEAFF. The DNA for the CDR3 is TGTGCCAGCAGTTTACGGGGGACTGAAGCTTTCTTT. Variable domain in full (rest from reference TRBV28 and TRBJ1-1): DVKVTQSSRYLVKRTGEKVFLECVQDMDHENMFWYRQDPGLGLRLIYFSYDVKMKEKGDIPEGYSVSREKKERFSLILESASTNQTSMYLCASSLRGTEAFFGQGTRLTVV.

Worth noting for this clone: Other DNA sequences in the sample encode the same CDR3. CDR3 nucleotides: TGTGCCAGCAGCCCCGGACTAGCGGGTTACGAGCAGTACTTC. Its translation: CASSPGLAGYEQYF. V is TRBV5-4 and J is TRBJ2-7, with 11 positions matching TRBD2. CDR1 SGHNT and CDR2 YYREEE come from the germline V gene (reference sequence). The trim removed 4 bases at V and 4 bases at J, leaving 4 bases unmatched. CDR3 size: 14 residues. The full variable domain, in which reference TRBV5-4 and TRBJ2-7 provide the parts outside the CDR3, is ETGVTQSPTHLIKTRGQQVTLRCSSQSGHNTVSWYQQALGQGPQFIFQYYREEENGRGNFPPRFSGLQFPNYSSELNVNALELDDSALYLCASSPGLAGYEQYFGPGTRLTVT.

This clone occurred a few times. Different DNA sequences within this sample yield the same CDR3. The rearrangement links TRBV3-1 (or the pseudogene TRBV3-2) to TRBJ2-3, with 9 bases aligning to TRBD2. The CDR3 covers 15 residues. The germline V gene has CDR1 LGHDT and CDR2 YNNKEL (reference sequence). The J segment lost 0 bases and the V segment lost 4 bases, leaving 2 bases of the junction unmatched. This CDR3 is CASSPTSGSTDTQYF. The CDR3 nucleotides read TGTGCCAGCAGCCCCACTAGCGGGAGCACAGATACGCAGTATTTT.

This sequence joins TRBV2 and TRBJ1-2, with 7 bases fitting TRBD1. The trim removed 4 bases at V and 0 bases at J, leaving 8 bases unmatched. The V gene's germline CDR1 is SNHLY and CDR2 FYNNEI. The CDR3 loop spans 16 amino acids. The CDR3 here is CASSVRGQRSNYGYTF. The CDR3 nucleotides read TGTGCCAGCAGTGTTAGGGGGCAGCGATCTAACTATGGCTACACCTTC. The complete variable domain, with remaining parts taken from reference TRBV2 and TRBJ1-2, reads EPEVTQTPSHQVTQMGQEVILRCVPISNHLYFYWYRQILGQKVEFLVSFYNNEISEKSEIFDDQFSVERPDGSNFTLKIRSTKLEDSAMYFCASSVRGQRSNYGYTFGSGTRLTVV.

The chain carries TRBV5-4 and TRBJ2-2; D unresolved. Germline V gene lookup returns CDR1 SGHNT and CDR2 YYREEE (reference sequence). This CDR3 comprises 16 residues. V lost 0 bases, J lost 5 bases, and 14 bases lay in between. The CDR3 bases are TGTGCCAGCAGCTTGGGCGGAGCTCTCCCGACCGGGGAGCTGTTTTTT. It is translated as CASSLGGALPTGELFF. Using reference TRBV5-4 and TRBJ2-2 for the parts outside the CDR3, the full variable domain is ETGVTQSPTHLIKTRGQQVTLRCSSQSGHNTVSWYQQALGQGPQFIFQYYREEENGRGNFPPRFSGLQFPNYSSELNVNALELDDSALYLCASSLGGALPTGELFFGEGSRLTVL.

The chain combines TRBV28 with TRBJ1-4; 7 bases match TRBD1. The J segment lost 5 bases and the V segment lost 5 bases, leaving 11 bases of the junction unmatched. This CDR3 spans 16 amino acids. From germline, CDR1 is MDHEN and CDR2 SYDVKM. Written as DNA, the CDR3 is TGTGCCAGCAGTAGACCCGGGACAGCCGAAAATGAAAAACTGTTTTTT. Protein: CASSRPGTAENEKLFF.

This sequence joins TRBV5-1 and TRBJ1-6; 7 bases line up with TRBD1. Germline CDR1 reads SGHRS; CDR2 reads YFSETQ. The CDR3 is 15 amino acids. The trim removed 0 bases at V and 10 bases at J, leaving 7 bases unmatched. CDR3 sequence: CASSLAGTEPSPLHF. Written as DNA, the CDR3 is TGCGCCAGCAGCTTGGCCGGGACAGAACCCTCACCCCTCCACTTT.

V is TRBV4-1 and J is TRBJ2-7, with D perhaps matching TRBD2 (6 bases). The germline gives CDR1 MGHRA, CDR2 YSYEKL. V lost 4 bases and J 5 bases, leaving 24 bases between the germline ends. The CDR3 loop spans 17 amino acids. CDR3 nucleotide sequence: TGCGCCAGCAGCCGAGTGGACTTGGGACTCCGTAATAACGAGCAGTACTTC. This translates into CASSRVDLGLRNNEQYF.

The gene calls are TRBV28 and TRBJ2-1, with no clear D. This CDR3 is built from 14 residues. V dropped 8 bases and J dropped 0 bases, with 11 bases sitting between them. Germline-derived CDR1 and CDR2 are MDHEN and SYDVKM. CDR3 nucleotides: TGTGCCAGCCTAAGCCCTAGCTCCTACAATGAGCAGTTCTTC. Residues: CASLSPSSYNEQFF.

The chain uses TRBV30 and TRBJ1-3; 7 positions agree with TRBD1. Germline lookup yields CDR1 GTSNPN and CDR2 SVGIG (reference sequence). The CDR3 length is 12 residues. V was clipped by 8 bases and J by 0 bases; unmatched bases: 1. The CDR3, as DNA: TGTGCCGGACAGGACTCTGGAAACACCATATATTTT. This sequence encodes CAGQDSGNTIYF.

The rearrangement links TRBV20-1 to TRBJ2-7, with 7 bases lining up with TRBD2. J was trimmed by 3 bases and V by 6 bases; bases with no gene match: 8. The CDR3 extends over 13 amino acids. Germline assignment: CDR1 DFQATT and CDR2 SNEGSKA (reference sequence). The CDR3 DNA reads TGCAGTGCAAGTAGACTAGCCCGCTACGAGCAGTACTTC. Translation: CSASRLARYEQYF.

This sequence joins TRBV28 and TRBJ1-5; TRBD1 aligns across 9 bases. Germline CDR1 reads MDHEN; CDR2 reads SYDVKM. With 6 bases clipped from V and 5 bases from J, the junction kept 8 bases outside the gene matches. The CDR3 has 15 amino acids. CDR3 DNA sequence: TGTGCCAGCAGGGGGGGGACAGGGACACATCAGCCCCAGCATTTT. Amino acid sequence: CASRGGTGTHQPQHF.

The chain combines TRBV30 with TRBJ1-5, with 8 bases aligning to TRBD1. The germline V gene encodes CDR1 GTSNPN and CDR2 SVGIG (reference sequence). Unmatched junction bases numbered 7, after V lost 3 bases and J lost 6 bases. CDR3 length: 14 residues. The CDR3 loop reads CAWRNPGGGQPQHF. DNA for the CDR3: TGTGCCTGGAGGAACCCAGGGGGCGGTCAGCCCCAGCATTTT. Drawing the rest from reference TRBV30 and TRBJ1-5, the complete variable domain is SQTIHQWPATLVQPVGSPLSLECTVEGTSNPNLYWYRQAAGRGLQLLFYSVGIGQISSEVPQNLSASRPQDRQFILSSKKLLLSDSGFYLCAWRNPGGGQPQHFGDGTRLSIL.

Only a few counts were recorded for this clone. The rearrangement uses TRBV19 and TRBJ1-2, with a possible D match to TRBD1 (6 bases). From germline, CDR1 is LNHDA and CDR2 SQIVND (reference sequence). The CDR3 consists of 15 residues. The germline V and J ends were trimmed by 3 bases and 1 base, with 12 bases remaining between them. As DNA, the CDR3 is TGTGCCAGTAGTATCGAGCAGGGGCATAACTATGGCTACACCTTC. This translates into CASSIEQGHNYGYTF. Filled out from reference TRBV19 and TRBJ1-2, the complete variable domain reads DGGITQSPKYLFRKEGQNVTLSCEQNLNHDAMYWYRQDPGQGLRLIYYSQIVNDFQKGDIAEGYSVSREKKESFPLTVTSAQKNPTAFYLCASSIEQGHNYGYTFGSGTRLTVV.